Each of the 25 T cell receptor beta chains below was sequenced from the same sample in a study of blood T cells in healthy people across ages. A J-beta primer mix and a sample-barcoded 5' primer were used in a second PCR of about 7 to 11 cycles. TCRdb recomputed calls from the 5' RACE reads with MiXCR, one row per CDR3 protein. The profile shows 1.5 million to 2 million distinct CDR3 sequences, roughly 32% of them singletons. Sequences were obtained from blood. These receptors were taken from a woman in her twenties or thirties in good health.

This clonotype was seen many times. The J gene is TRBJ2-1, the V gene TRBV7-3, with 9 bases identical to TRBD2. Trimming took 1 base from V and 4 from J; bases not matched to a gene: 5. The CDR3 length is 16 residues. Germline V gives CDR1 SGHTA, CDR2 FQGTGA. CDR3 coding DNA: TGTGCCAGCAGCTTAAGTCCTAGCGGGGATTACAATGAGCAGTTCTTC. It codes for CASSLSPSGDYNEQFF.

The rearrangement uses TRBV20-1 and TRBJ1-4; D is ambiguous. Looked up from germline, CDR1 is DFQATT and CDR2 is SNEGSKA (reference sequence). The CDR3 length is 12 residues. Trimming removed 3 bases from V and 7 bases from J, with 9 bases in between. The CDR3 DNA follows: TGCAGTGCTAGTGAGGCGGGTGAAAAACTGTTTTTT. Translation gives CSASEAGEKLFF.

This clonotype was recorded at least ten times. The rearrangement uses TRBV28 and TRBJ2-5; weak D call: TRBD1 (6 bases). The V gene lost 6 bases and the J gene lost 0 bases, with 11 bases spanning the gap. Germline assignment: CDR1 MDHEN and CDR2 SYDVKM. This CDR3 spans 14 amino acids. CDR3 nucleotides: TGTGCCAGCAGCTTAGGGGGTAACCAAGAGACCCAGTACTTC. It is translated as CASSLGGNQETQYF. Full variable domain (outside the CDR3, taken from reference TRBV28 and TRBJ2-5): DVKVTQSSRYLVKRTGEKVFLECVQDMDHENMFWYRQDPGLGLRLIYFSYDVKMKEKGDIPEGYSVSREKKERFSLILESASTNQTSMYLCASSLGGNQETQYFGPGTRLLVL.

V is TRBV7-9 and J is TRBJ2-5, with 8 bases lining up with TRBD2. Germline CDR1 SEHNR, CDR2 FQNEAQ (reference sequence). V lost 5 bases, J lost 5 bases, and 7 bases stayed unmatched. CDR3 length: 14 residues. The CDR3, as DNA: TGTGCCAGCAGCATCGGGGGGGATGGGGAGACCCAGTACTTC. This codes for CASSIGGDGETQYF.

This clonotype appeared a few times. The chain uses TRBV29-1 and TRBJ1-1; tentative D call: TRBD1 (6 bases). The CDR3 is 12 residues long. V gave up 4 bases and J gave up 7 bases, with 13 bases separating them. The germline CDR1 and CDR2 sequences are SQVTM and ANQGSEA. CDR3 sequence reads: CSVVTGRREAFF. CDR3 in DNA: TGCAGCGTTGTTACAGGGCGCCGTGAAGCTTTCTTT.

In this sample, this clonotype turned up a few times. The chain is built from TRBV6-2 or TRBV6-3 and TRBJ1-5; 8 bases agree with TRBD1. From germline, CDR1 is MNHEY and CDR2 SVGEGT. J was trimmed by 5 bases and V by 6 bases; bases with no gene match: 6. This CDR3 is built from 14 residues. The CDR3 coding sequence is TGTGCCAGCAGCCCCGACAGGGGTCATCAGCCCCAGCATTTT. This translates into CASSPDRGHQPQHF.

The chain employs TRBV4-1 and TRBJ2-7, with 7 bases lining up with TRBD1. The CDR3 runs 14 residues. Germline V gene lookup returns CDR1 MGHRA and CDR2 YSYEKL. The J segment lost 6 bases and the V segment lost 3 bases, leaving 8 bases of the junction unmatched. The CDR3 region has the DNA TGCGCCAGCAGCCAGCCGGGACAGAGATTCGAGCAGTACTTC. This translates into CASSQPGQRFEQYF.

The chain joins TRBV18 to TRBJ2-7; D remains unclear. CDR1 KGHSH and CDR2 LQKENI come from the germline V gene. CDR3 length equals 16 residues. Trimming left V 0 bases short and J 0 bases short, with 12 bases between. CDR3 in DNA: TGTGCCAGCTCACCACCTTTAAGAGCCAGCTCCTACGAGCAGTACTTC. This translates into CASSPPLRASSYEQYF. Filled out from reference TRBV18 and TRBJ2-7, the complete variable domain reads NAGVMQNPRHLVRRRGQEARLRCSPMKGHSHVYWYRQLPEEGLKFMVYLQKENIIDESGMPKERFSAEFPKEGPSILRIQQVVRGDSAAYFCASSPPLRASSYEQYFGPGTRLTVT.

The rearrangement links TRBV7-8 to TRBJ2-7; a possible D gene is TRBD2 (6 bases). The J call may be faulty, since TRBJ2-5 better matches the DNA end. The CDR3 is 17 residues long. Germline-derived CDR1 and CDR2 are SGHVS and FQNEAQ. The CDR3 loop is CASSFGGAQLYQETQYF. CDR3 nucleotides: TGTGCCAGCAGCTTTGGCGGGGCCCAACTATATCAAGAGACCCAGTACTTC.

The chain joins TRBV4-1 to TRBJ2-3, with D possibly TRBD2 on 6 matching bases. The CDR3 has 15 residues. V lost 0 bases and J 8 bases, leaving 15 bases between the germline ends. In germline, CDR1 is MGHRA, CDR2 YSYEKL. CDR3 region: CASSQETADGGTQYF. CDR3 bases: TGCGCCAGCAGCCAAGAAACAGCCGACGGGGGTACGCAGTATTTT.

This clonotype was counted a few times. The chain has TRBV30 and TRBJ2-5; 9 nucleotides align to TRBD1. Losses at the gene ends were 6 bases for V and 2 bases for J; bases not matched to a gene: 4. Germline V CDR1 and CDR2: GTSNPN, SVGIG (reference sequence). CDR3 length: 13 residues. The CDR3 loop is CACATGGQETQYF. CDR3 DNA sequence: TGTGCCTGCGCGACAGGGGGACAAGAGACCCAGTACTTC.

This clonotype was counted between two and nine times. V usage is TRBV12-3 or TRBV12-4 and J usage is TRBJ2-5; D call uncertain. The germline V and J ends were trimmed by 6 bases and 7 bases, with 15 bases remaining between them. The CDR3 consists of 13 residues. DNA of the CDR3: TGTGCCAGCAGATTGACCCTACCGGGGACCCAGTACTTC. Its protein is CASRLTLPGTQYF.

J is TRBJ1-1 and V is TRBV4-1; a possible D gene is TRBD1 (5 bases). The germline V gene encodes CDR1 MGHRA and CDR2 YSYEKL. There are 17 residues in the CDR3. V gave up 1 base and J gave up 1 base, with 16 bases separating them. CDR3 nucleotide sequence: TGCGCCAGCAGCCAAGTTTACGGAGGGGAGAGGAACACTGAAGCTTTCTTT. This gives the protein CASSQVYGGERNTEAFF.

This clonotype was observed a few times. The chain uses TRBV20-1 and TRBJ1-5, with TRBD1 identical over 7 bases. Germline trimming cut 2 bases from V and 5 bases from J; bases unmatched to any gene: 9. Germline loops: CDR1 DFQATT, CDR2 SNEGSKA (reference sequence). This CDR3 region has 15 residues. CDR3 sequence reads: CSARPTGDGDQPQHF. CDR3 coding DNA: TGCAGTGCTAGACCAACAGGGGACGGGGATCAGCCCCAGCATTTT.

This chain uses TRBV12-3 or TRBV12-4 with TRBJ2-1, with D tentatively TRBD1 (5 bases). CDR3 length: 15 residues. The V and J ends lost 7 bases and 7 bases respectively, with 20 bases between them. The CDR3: CASTTGEDLRNEQFF. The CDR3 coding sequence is TGTGCCAGCACTACAGGAGAGGACCTACGGAATGAGCAGTTCTTC.

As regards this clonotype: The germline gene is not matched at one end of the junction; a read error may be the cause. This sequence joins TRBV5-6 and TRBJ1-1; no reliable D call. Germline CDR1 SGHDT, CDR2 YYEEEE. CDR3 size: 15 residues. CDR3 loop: CASSARLLPNAEAFF. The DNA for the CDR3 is TGTGCCAGCAGCGCCAGACTCCTGCCGAACGCTGAAGCTTTCTTT.

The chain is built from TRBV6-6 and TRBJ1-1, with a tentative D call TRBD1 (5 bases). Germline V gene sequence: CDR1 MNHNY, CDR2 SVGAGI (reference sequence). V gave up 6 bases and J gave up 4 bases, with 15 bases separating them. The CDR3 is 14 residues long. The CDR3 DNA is TGTGCCAGCAGCAGAGAATGGAGGGGCACTGAAGCTTTCTTT. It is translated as CASSREWRGTEAFF.

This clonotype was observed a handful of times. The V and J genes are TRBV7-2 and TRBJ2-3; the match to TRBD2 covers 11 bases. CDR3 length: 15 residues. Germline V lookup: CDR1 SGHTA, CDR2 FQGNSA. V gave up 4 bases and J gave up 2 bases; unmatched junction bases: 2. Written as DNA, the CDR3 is TGTGCCAGCAGCTGGACTAGCGGGCACACAGATACGCAGTATTTT. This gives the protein CASSWTSGHTDTQYF.

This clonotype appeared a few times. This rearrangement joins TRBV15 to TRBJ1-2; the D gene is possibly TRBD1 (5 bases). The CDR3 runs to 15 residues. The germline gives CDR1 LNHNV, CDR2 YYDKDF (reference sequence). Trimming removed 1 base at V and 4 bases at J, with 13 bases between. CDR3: CATSRGGGLFYGYTF. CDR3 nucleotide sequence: TGTGCCACCAGCAGAGGTGGGGGTCTATTCTATGGCTACACCTTC.

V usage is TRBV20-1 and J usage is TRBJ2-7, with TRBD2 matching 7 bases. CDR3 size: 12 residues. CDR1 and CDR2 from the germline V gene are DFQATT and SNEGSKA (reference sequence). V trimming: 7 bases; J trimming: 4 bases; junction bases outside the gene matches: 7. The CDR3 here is CSGRESGYEQYF. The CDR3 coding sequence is TGCAGTGGGCGGGAGTCGGGGTACGAGCAGTACTTC.

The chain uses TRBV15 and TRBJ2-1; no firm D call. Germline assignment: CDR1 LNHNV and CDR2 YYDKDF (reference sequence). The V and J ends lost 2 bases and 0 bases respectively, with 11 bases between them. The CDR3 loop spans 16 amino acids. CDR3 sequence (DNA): TGTGCCACCAGCAGATCCAGGTTCAGCTCCTACAATGAGCAGTTCTTC. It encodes CATSRSRFSSYNEQFF.

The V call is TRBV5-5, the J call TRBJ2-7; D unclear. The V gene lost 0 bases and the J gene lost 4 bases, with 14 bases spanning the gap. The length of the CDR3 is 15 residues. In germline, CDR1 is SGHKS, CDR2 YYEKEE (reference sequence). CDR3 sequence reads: CASSLVIGKEYEQYF. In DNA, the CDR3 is TGTGCCAGCAGCTTGGTGATAGGGAAAGAATACGAGCAGTACTTC.

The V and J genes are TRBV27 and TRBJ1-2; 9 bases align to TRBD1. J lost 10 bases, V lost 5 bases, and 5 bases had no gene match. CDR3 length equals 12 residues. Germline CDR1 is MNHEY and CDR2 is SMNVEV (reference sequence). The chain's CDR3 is CASSTGGTVYTF. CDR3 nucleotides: TGTGCCAGCAGTACAGGGGGCACGGTCTACACCTTC.

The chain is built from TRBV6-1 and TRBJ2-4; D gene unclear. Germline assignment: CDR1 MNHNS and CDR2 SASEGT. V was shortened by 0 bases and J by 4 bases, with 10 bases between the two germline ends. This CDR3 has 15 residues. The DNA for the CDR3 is TGTGCCAGCAGTGAAGCGCGATATCAGAAAAACATTCAGTACTTC. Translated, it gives CASSEARYQKNIQYF.

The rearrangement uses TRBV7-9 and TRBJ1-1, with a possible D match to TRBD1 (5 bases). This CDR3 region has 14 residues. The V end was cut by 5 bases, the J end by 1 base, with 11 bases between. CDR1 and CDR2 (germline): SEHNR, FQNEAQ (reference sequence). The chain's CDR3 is CASSPEGWNTEAFF. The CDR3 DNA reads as TGTGCCAGCAGCCCCGAGGGGTGGAACACTGAAGCTTTCTTT.